A single sample is the source of the 16 T cell receptor beta chains below, sequenced in a study of cytomegalovirus exposure and HLA in healthy donors. The primer mix had 60 Vbeta and 13 Jbeta primers. Measured with immunoSEQ multiplex PCR; TCRdb has only the in-frame clones, and not every one. This repertoire comprises about 83,000 clones; its ten largest clones make up roughly 3.8%. The sample consisted of PBMCs. The source is a man between 18 and 29 years old in good health and CMV-seropositive.

The chain links TRBV19 to TRBJ2-3; 12 positions match TRBD2. With 3 bases clipped from V and 5 bases from J, the junction kept 9 bases outside the gene matches. This CDR3 is built from 17 residues. Germline CDR1 and CDR2: LNHDA and SQIVND (reference sequence). In DNA, the CDR3 is TGTGCCAGTAGTATTGGGACTAGCGGGCTAAAAGGAGATACGCAGTATTTT. This encodes CASSIGTSGLKGDTQYF.

The chain recombines TRBV7-9 with TRBJ2-7; D uncertain. The V and J ends lost 0 bases and 2 bases respectively, with 8 bases between them. The germline gives CDR1 SEHNR, CDR2 FQNEAQ (reference sequence). The CDR3 contains 14 residues. The CDR3 DNA follows: TGTGCCAGCAGCTTAGCGGCGGAACCCTACGAGCAGTACTTC. Protein product: CASSLAAEPYEQYF.

The chain uses TRBV5-1 and TRBJ2-3, with TRBD1 as a possible D gene (6 bases). The CDR3 extends over 15 amino acids. Germline V lookup: CDR1 SGHRS, CDR2 YFSETQ. V was pared by 2 bases and J by 0 bases, with 10 bases between. CDR3 coding DNA: TGCGCCAGCAGCTTTTATACAGGGAGCACAGATACGCAGTATTTT. It is translated as CASSFYTGSTDTQYF.

The chain carries TRBV5-6 and TRBJ1-1, with a tentative D call TRBD1 (5 bases). CDR1 is SGHDT and CDR2 is YYEEEE in the germline V gene. The V end lost 3 bases, the J end lost 7 bases, and 13 bases lay between the germline ends. The CDR3 contains 13 residues. The CDR3: CASSYGGDGEAFF. CDR3 sequence (DNA): TGTGCCAGCAGCTATGGGGGGGACGGTGAAGCTTTCTTT.

This chain uses TRBV28 with TRBJ2-2, with D possibly TRBD2 on 5 matching bases. Trimming left V 6 bases short and J 1 base short, with 15 bases between. Germline values: CDR1 MDHEN, CDR2 SYDVKM. The CDR3 extends over 16 amino acids. The CDR3 DNA reads TGTGCCAGCAGACCCCCTGGACTGAAGAACACCGGGGAGCTGTTTTTT. This translates into CASRPPGLKNTGELFF.

The rearrangement joins TRBV27 to TRBJ2-7, with 7 positions matching TRBD2. Trimming took 0 bases from V and 6 from J; bases not matched to a gene: 11. The germline gives CDR1 MNHEY, CDR2 SMNVEV (reference sequence). This CDR3 comprises 16 residues. DNA for the CDR3: TGTGCCAGCAGTTTATCAGCCGTCCCGTCGGGAGGCGAGCAGTACTTC. It yields the protein CASSLSAVPSGGEQYF.

The rearrangement links TRBV28 to TRBJ1-2; maybe TRBD1 (5 bases). CDR1 MDHEN and CDR2 SYDVKM come from the germline V gene. V was trimmed by 4 bases and J by 4 bases, leaving 10 bases between them. The CDR3 has 13 amino acids. CDR3 sequence: CASSSAGSYGYTF. The CDR3 DNA reads as TGTGCCAGCAGTTCGGCAGGGTCCTATGGCTACACCTTC.

The chain has TRBV5-8 and TRBJ2-3; 11 nucleotides line up with TRBD2. V lost 4 bases and J lost 1; bases outside the gene matches: 11. The CDR3 has 18 residues. The germline V gene has CDR1 SGHTS and CDR2 YDEGEE. This chain's CDR3 is CASSPYLAGGLRTDTQYF. The CDR3 DNA sequence: TGTGCCAGCAGCCCATATCTAGCGGGGGGTCTTCGCACAGATACGCAGTATTTT.

The V call is TRBV4-1, the J call TRBJ1-1, with D possibly TRBD1 on 6 matching bases. The CDR3 runs to 17 residues. V was shortened by 0 bases and J by 3 bases, with 17 bases between the two germline ends. Germline V gene sequence: CDR1 MGHRA, CDR2 YSYEKL. CDR3 nucleotide sequence: TGCGCCAGCAGCCAAGATGCGCAGGACAGCGTATACACTGAAGCTTTCTTT. It is translated as CASSQDAQDSVYTEAFF.

The chain links TRBV29-1 to TRBJ1-4; D is unclear. Per the germline V gene, CDR1 is SQVTM and CDR2 is ANQGSEA. There are 13 residues in the CDR3. The V end lost 5 bases, the J end lost 5 bases, and 12 bases lay between the germline ends. The CDR3 reads CSVKRSENEKLFF. For the CDR3, the DNA is TGCAGCGTTAAGCGGTCGGAGAATGAAAAACTGTTTTTT.

The chain couples TRBV19 to TRBJ1-1, with a possible D match to TRBD1 (5 bases). This CDR3 has 12 residues. CDR1 LNHDA and CDR2 SQIVND come from the germline V gene (reference sequence). Trimming cost V 0 bases and J 7 bases, with 6 bases left between them. CDR3 protein: CASSIDDSEAFF. CDR3 sequence (DNA): TGTGCCAGTAGTATAGACGACAGTGAAGCTTTCTTT. Complete variable domain (other parts from reference TRBV19 and TRBJ1-1): DGGITQSPKYLFRKEGQNVTLSCEQNLNHDAMYWYRQDPGQGLRLIYYSQIVNDFQKGDIAEGYSVSREKKESFPLTVTSAQKNPTAFYLCASSIDDSEAFFGQGTRLTVV.

The chain carries TRBV5-6 and TRBJ1-1; 8 bases agree with TRBD1. This CDR3 has 16 residues. Germline loops: CDR1 SGHDT, CDR2 YYEEEE. V dropped 3 bases and J dropped 4; count of bases not matched to a gene: 11. CDR3 coding DNA: TGTGCCAGCAGCTGGATTAGACAGGGGCCAGGCACTGAAGCTTTCTTT. Protein: CASSWIRQGPGTEAFF.

Note on this clone: Other DNA sequences in the sample encode the same CDR3. V gene TRBV5-1 combines with J gene TRBJ2-2; D remains unclear. There are 14 residues in the CDR3. Germline V gives CDR1 SGHRS, CDR2 YFSETQ. Trimming took 0 bases from V and 1 from J, leaving 4 bases between them. The CDR3 is CASSLAGNTGELFF. In DNA form, the CDR3 reads TGCGCCAGCAGCTTGGCAGGGAACACCGGGGAGCTGTTTTTT.

The chain joins TRBV6-5 to TRBJ2-7, with TRBD2 matching over 10 bases. The CDR3 covers 15 residues. CDR1 and CDR2 from the germline V gene are MNHEY and SVGAGI. V lost 6 bases and J lost 5; bases outside the gene matches: 10. The DNA for the CDR3 is TGTGCCAGCAGGAAGAGCGGGAGGGCTCTCGACGAGCAGTACTTC. It codes for CASRKSGRALDEQYF.

The chain uses TRBV6-1 and TRBJ2-3; 8 bases line up with TRBD2. V shed 8 bases, J shed 3 bases, and the junction held 10 bases outside the gene matches. From germline, CDR1 is MNHNS and CDR2 SASEGT. The CDR3 is made up of 15 amino acids. This CDR3 is CASSAGGAGTDTQYF. In nucleotides, the CDR3 is TGTGCCAGCTCGGCCGGGGGGGCCGGAACAGATACGCAGTATTTT.

This sequence joins TRBV7-9 and TRBJ2-5; possibly TRBD2 for D (6 bases). The J call is uncertain, as TRBJ2-7 better fits the DNA end. Germline CDR1 reads SEHNR; CDR2 reads FQNEAQ (reference sequence). The CDR3 is 14 amino acids. The CDR3 spells CASSLGGNRYEQYF. Here the CDR3 DNA reads TGTGCCAGCAGCTTGGGGGGTAACCGGTACGAGCAGTACTTC.